The source of this T cell receptor (beta chain) is a study of cytomegalovirus exposure and HLA in healthy donors (dated by TCRdb to between 2016 and 2019). Regarding the research as a whole: An earlier analysis of fewer than 750 of the donors reported roughly 300 Gb of sequence data and 90 million to 120 million unique TCR beta sequences obtained from about 179 million T cells. In an earlier analysis of 587 of the donors, high-throughput TCR beta sequencing was used to judge whether each TCR beta V gene segment behaved as functional or pseudogenic. Donor age, sex, ethnicity and CMV serostatus were collected together with the repertoire data. Across roughly 420 genotyped donors of the cohort, an average of roughly 200,000 unique TCR beta nucleotide sequences per donor were sequenced, and 15% to 20% of those sequences were non-productive. In the later analysis, no new phenotypic data were used to find candidate immune exposures; instead, reliance was placed on TCR beta sequences and their occurrence across donors. Roughly 300 gigabases of sequencing data and 91 million or so unique TCR sequences made up an early release that covered over 550 HLA-typed donors. A later genetic analysis used genome-wide SNP genotypes for about 65% of the roughly 670 donors, treating that subset as a discovery cohort. The study aimed to test whether signatures of past pathogen exposure could be identified by cataloging public T cell receptors. The genetic ancestry cluster associated with self-reported Caucasian donors included around four fifths of the roughly 400 genotyped donors. About five DR-DQ haplotypes were handled as single units for association and clustering, since linkage in the cohort was strong. In addition to the first cohort of around 670 subjects, a separate validation cohort of 130 or so different subjects was used. A later analysis re-analyzed previously published TCR beta repertoires from 600 to 850 donors and added high-resolution HLA genotyping to study TCR occurrence patterns. High-throughput TCR immunosequencing, statistical association of individual TCRs with disease status, and machine learning were combined to predict cytomegalovirus infection status. The study used immunosequencing to profile the T cell repertoires of more than 650 subjects and linked those repertoires to cytomegalovirus serostatus. HLA typing covered class I and class II loci at four-digit resolution. All discovery cohort repertoires had been generated on a single sequencing platform. The number of donors typed differed by locus, with roughly 620-630 for A, B, C, DRB1 and DQB1, roughly 520 for DQA1, 600 to 610 for DPA1, and some 470 for DPB1.

The CDR3 measures 13 amino acids from cysteine to phenylalanine. Solely the CDR3 DNA is kept, with 39 bases framed from the first base. The germline V gene (reference sequence) gives CDR1 as SEHNR and CDR2 as FQNEAQ. At the junction V is shortened by 5 bases and J by 6 bases, with 10 bases in between. Study-level results and caveats: This cohort had only TCR beta chains sequenced, and the lack of alpha or paired-chain data limited which features could be detected. The earlier analysis of almost 600 of the donors excluded over 15 rarely observed V segments, including chromosome 9 orphons, because counts were too low. Some IMGT-functional V segments, including TRBV6-2 and TRBV6-3, could not be told apart with the 87-base-pair reads, so those segments were excluded. In a later genetic analysis, a missense DCLRE1C variant was associated with V-gene and J-gene trimming of TCR beta chains, and the association was replicated in an independent cohort. Broadly in line with IMGT annotations, most TCR beta V segments showed up in productive rearrangements about 87% or about 30% of the time in an earlier analysis of a few hundred of the donors. Most TCR sequences were observed very rarely across donors, whereas some public TCRs were present in many individuals. Most CMV-associated TCR beta chains appeared to be HLA-restricted in a later analysis, and the HLA associations seemed to be driven largely by CMV exposure. The presence/absence analyses assumed that sequencing depth was roughly uniform across donors, and that assumption may not be true. HLA typing was unavailable for some donors at each locus, so association tests used only the typed subset. When HLA alleles, especially DR and DQ, strongly co-occurred, attributing TCR associations to individual alleles was difficult. Several of the top co-occurrence clusters appeared to be linked to parvovirus B19, influenza, CMV and Epstein-Barr virus, according to a later analysis. A cluster of highly shared sequence variants was judged likely to be a technical artifact of the sequencing pipeline. Compared with equally common non-associated chains, HLA-associated TCR beta chains in a later analysis were more clonally expanded and had lower generation probabilities. In vitro tests confirmed that a few of the cytomegalovirus-associated TCR beta chains recognize cytomegalovirus antigens. Correlated functional status among segregating V segments might reflect linkage disequilibrium, but an unknown experimental factor could not be ruled out. Specific HLA alleles were associated with 15,000 to 20,000 TCR beta sequences at a false discovery rate of 0.05 in a later analysis. CMV serostatus was the only immune exposure information available for the cohort. In a later genetic analysis, fewer N-insertions in productive TCRs were reported among donors in an Asian-associated ancestry cluster than the roughly 700-donor mean. Cytomegalovirus status was reported to be diagnosed by the classifier with high specificity and sensitivity in both the original and validation cohorts. A total of 150 or so TCR beta chains were listed by the study as associated with cytomegalovirus. A later analysis found that TCR association rates varied across HLA loci, with DRB1 alleles showing the most associated TCRs and HLA-C alleles the fewest. A further reported finding was that TCR beta sequences accurately predicted the HLA-A and HLA-B alleles for most subjects in the first cohort. The authors suggested that the approach could potentially be extended to other disease states and immunological phenotypes.

Preparation of the library involved the immunoSEQ multiplex PCR assay. For the multiplex PCR, a mixture combining 60 forward primers for TCR Vbeta segments and 13 reverse primers for TCR Jbeta segments was used. Amplification of the CDR3 region of rearranged TCR beta genes was performed with a multiplex PCR assay on genomic DNA. The Illumina HiSeq System was used to sequence the amplified TCR beta libraries as 87-base-pair reads. Per the source publication's procedure: A later analysis tallied some 79 million unique TCR beta chains across the approximately 670 repertoires, and approximately 12 million of those chains were shared by two or more donors. To remove PCR and sequencing errors, raw reads were error-corrected and collapsed into unique sequences using a nearest-neighbor algorithm that merged closely related sequences. CDR3 sequences were aligned to IMGT reference sequences to assign V, D and J gene segments. For a sequence to be retained, a match of at least six nucleotides was required to both a V gene segment and a J gene segment. A rearrangement counted as productive if the CDR3 had no stop codons and remained in frame with V and J, and every other rearrangement counted as non-productive. CDR3 was defined according to IMGT convention as the region running from the second conserved V-encoded cysteine to the conserved J-encoded phenylalanine. Sequences without an unambiguous match to a single V gene segment were excluded from the earlier analysis of a few hundred of the donors. An earlier analysis of about 600 of the donors called V segments functional above 56.7% productive rearrangements and segregating when the between-donor standard deviation exceeded 5%. A statistical classification framework was developed to diagnose cytomegalovirus status using the catalog of TCR beta chain sequences. In a later analysis, TCR nucleotide sequences were compared against IMGT/GENE-DB human TR gene sequences so that V and J genes could be assigned. The TCRdist pipeline was used in a later analysis to assign CDR3 sequences and most-parsimonious VDJ recombination scenarios. In a later analysis, every TCR beta chain was defined by the combination of its CDR3 amino acid sequence and its V-gene family, and reads without a unique V-gene family were dropped. As a way to deal with suspected cross-contamination and a sequencing artifact, a later analysis dropped roughly 620 nucleotide sequences that were highly shared and had low generation probability. In a later analysis, a clonal expansion index for each public chain was calculated from normalized within-repertoire ranks of inferred template counts. In a later analysis, generation probabilities were computed with a VDJ recombination model fitted to out-of-frame rearrangements, and the resulting probabilities were checked against IGoR. In a later analysis, hypergeometric tests were used to score TCR-TCR, TCR-HLA and TCR-CMV co-occurrence, with a repertoire-size bias correction applied to TCR pairs. False discovery rates were estimated in a later analysis by permuting HLA or CMV assignments 20 times. In a later analysis, co-occurring TCRs were grouped using DBSCAN, and TCRdist sequence similarity was added for clustering within HLA-allele-positive subsets. Repertoires with fewer than 30,000 or more than 120,000 public chains were left out of co-occurrence clustering, as were five repertoires with anomalous nucleotide sharing. The table was pulled from immuneACCESS by TCRdb, which kept in-frame rearrangements only. Such tables lose some clones; where checked, under half of the loss comes from unresolved V genes, and the rest has no known cause. V and J calls and clone size are copied from that table; D and trimming were computed from the DNA. The sample table on file contains 150,000 or so clones. The ten top clones hold 2.2% of the sample.

The cohort was made up of approximately 670 healthy bone marrow donors. All cohort members were sampled while nominally healthy, although unrecorded immune exposures were likely present. The donor tested CMV seronegative and was one of the 352 seronegative cohort members. A peripheral blood sample was collected from each donor, and TCR beta sequencing was performed on peripheral blood mononuclear cells. Genomic DNA was extracted from the blood cell samples with the Qiagen DNeasy Blood Extraction Kit. Notes on this clone: Its specific antigen is unknown.

The sequenced sample was PBMCs. The sequence was obtained from a young woman in good health and CMV-seronegative. The chain is assembled from TRBV7-9 and TRBJ1-4, with TRBD1 perhaps the D gene, on 6 matching bases. CDR3 sequence: CASSGGSYEKLFF. The DNA sequence follows: TGTGCCAGCAGCGGGGGCTCCTATGAAAAACTGTTTTTT.